A single sample is the source of the 17 T cell receptor beta chains below, sequenced in a study of post-analysis software for immune sequencing data. Unique molecular identifiers were built into the TCR beta cDNA libraries. In TCRdb, the PCR reads were re-called with MiXCR into one record per CDR3 protein. The sample carries hundreds of thousands of distinct CDR3 sequences, roughly 30% recorded once. Whole-study findings and limits: Controls had lower frequencies than patients of a handful of TRBV segments, which included TRBV5-6, TRBV5-1 and TRBV20-1.

These receptors have no known antigen. The sample taken for sequencing was blood. Receptors were obtained from a girl between 5 and 17 years old with multiple sclerosis.

V usage is TRBV20-1 and J usage is TRBJ2-1; D is uncertain. The germline CDR1 and CDR2 sequences are DFQATT and SNEGSKA (reference sequence). The CDR3 spans 13 residues. V lost 0 bases and J 9 bases, leaving 12 bases between the germline ends. The DNA of the CDR3 is TGCAGTGCTAGAGATCTGGCCCGCACTGAGCAGTTCTTC. This sequence encodes CSARDLARTEQFF.

The rearrangement joins TRBV10-2 to TRBJ2-1; 7 nucleotides agree with TRBD1. The CDR3 runs to 15 residues. The J segment lost 2 bases and the V segment lost 6 bases, leaving 7 bases of the junction unmatched. Per the germline V gene, CDR1 is WSHSY and CDR2 is SAAADI. CDR3 bases: TGCGCCAGCAGGGCCGGGACAGAAACCTACAATGAGCAGTTCTTC. Its protein product is CASRAGTETYNEQFF.

This clonotype was observed a handful of times. V usage is TRBV4-1 and J usage is TRBJ1-5; maybe TRBD1 (6 bases). Trimming took off 0 bases at V and 7 bases at J, with 16 bases between the two ends. CDR1 MGHRA and CDR2 YSYEKL come from the germline V gene. The CDR3 consists of 16 residues. CDR3 sequence (DNA): TGCGCCAGCAGCCAAGATAGGGGGAGGGGCGCCCAGCCCCAGCATTTT. It codes for CASSQDRGRGAQPQHF.

The sample holds many counts of this clonotype. V and J are TRBV18 and TRBJ2-1; TRBD2 is a possible D gene (5 bases). The CDR3 sequence is 14 residues long. V was cut by 3 bases and J by 7 bases, with 13 bases left in between. CDR1 and CDR2 (germline): KGHSH, LQKENI. CDR3 amino acids: CASSPLGGRNEQFF. The CDR3, as DNA: TGTGCCAGCTCACCGTTGGGTGGGAGAAATGAGCAGTTCTTC. Using reference TRBV18 and TRBJ2-1 for the parts outside the CDR3, the full variable domain is NAGVMQNPRHLVRRRGQEARLRCSPMKGHSHVYWYRQLPEEGLKFMVYLQKENIIDESGMPKERFSAEFPKEGPSILRIQQVVRGDSAAYFCASSPLGGRNEQFFGPGTRLTVL.

This chain joins TRBV6-5 and TRBJ2-1; unclear D gene. Germline CDR1 is MNHEY and CDR2 is SVGAGI. The CDR3 extends over 14 amino acids. V was cut by 6 bases and J by 6 bases, with 15 bases left in between. In nucleotides, the CDR3 is TGTGCCAGCAGCCATCGCCGGCACATCAATGAGCAGTTCTTC. Amino acids: CASSHRRHINEQFF.

This clonotype occurred a few times. V gene TRBV4-1 combines with J gene TRBJ1-5; TRBD1 is a possible D gene (5 bases). The CDR3 has 15 amino acids. Germline lookup yields CDR1 MGHRA and CDR2 YSYEKL. V was trimmed by 1 base and J by 9 bases, leaving 16 bases between them. The CDR3 loop is CASSQVGDSRRPQHF. The CDR3, as DNA: TGCGCCAGCAGCCAAGTGGGAGACAGTCGCCGGCCCCAGCATTTT.

V gene TRBV7-2 combines with J gene TRBJ2-7; 8 bases line up with TRBD1. Germline CDR1 and CDR2: SGHTA and FQGNSA. The length of the CDR3 is 14 residues. V dropped 5 bases and J dropped 5; count of bases not matched to a gene: 8. The CDR3 protein is CASSRGQASDEQYF. DNA of the CDR3: TGTGCCAGCAGCCGGGGACAGGCCAGCGACGAGCAGTACTTC.

The chain employs TRBV4-3 and TRBJ2-3; TRBD1 matches 9 bases. CDR1 is LGHNA and CDR2 is YSLEER in the germline V gene. The CDR3 covers 16 residues. Trimming at V came to 1 base and at J to 0 bases, leaving 2 bases not matched to a gene. The CDR3 sequence: CASSQGGQGSTDTQYF. CDR3 nucleotides: TGCGCCAGCAGCCAAGGGGGACAGGGAAGCACAGATACGCAGTATTTT.

This clonotype has a handful of counts. The chain is built from TRBV4-1 and TRBJ2-4, with D uncertain. Germline loops: CDR1 MGHRA, CDR2 YSYEKL. Between the trimmed V and J ends, which lost 2 bases and 9 bases, there was a span of 14 bases. The CDR3 is 14 amino acids. The CDR3 bases are TGCGCCAGCAGCCAACTCGGGCCCGTTGGCATTCAGTACTTC. Its translation: CASSQLGPVGIQYF.

Details on this clonotype: At one end the junction does not follow the germline gene, possibly because of a read error. The rearrangement links TRBV10-2 to TRBJ2-2; 11 bases match TRBD2. The CDR3 totals 16 residues. Germline V gene sequence: CDR1 WSHSY, CDR2 SAAADI. As DNA, the CDR3 is TGCGCCGGCAGTGAGGCTAGCGGGAGGCCCGCCGGGGAGCTGTTTTTT. Protein: CAGSEASGRPAGELFF.

CDR3 nucleotides: TGCGCCAGCAGCTTCGAGGGCTCTGGGGCCAACGTCCTGACTTTC. Translated: CASSFEGSGANVLTF. The chain couples TRBV5-1 to TRBJ2-6; weak D call: TRBD2 (5 bases). Trimming shortened V by 2 bases and J by 0 bases, and 6 bases separated the two germline ends. The CDR3 runs to 15 residues. Germline V CDR1 and CDR2: SGHRS, YFSETQ.

The rearrangement links TRBV21-1 to TRBJ2-4; the table names TRBD1, a call not compared with the DNA. TRBV21-1 is deemed a pseudogene. The CDR3 covers 12 residues. The CDR3 loop is CASSKGERHQYF. In DNA, the CDR3 is TGTGCCAGCAGCAAGGGGGAGCGCCACCAGTACTTC.

V gene TRBV15 combines with J gene TRBJ2-2, with D hard to call. CDR1 is LNHNV and CDR2 is YYDKDF in the germline V gene (reference sequence). With 9 bases removed from V and 5 bases from J, the gap between germline ends came to 16 bases. There are 14 residues in the CDR3. CDR3 sequence reads: CATTGPEWTGELFF. In DNA, the CDR3 is TGTGCCACGACCGGGCCAGAGTGGACCGGGGAGCTGTTTTTT.

In its sample, this clonotype was seen a few times. The CDR3 region has the DNA TGTGCCAGCAGTCTAAGAGCAAGTCCGAGCGGCTACACCTTC. Its protein is CASSLRASPSGYTF. This chain uses TRBV28 with TRBJ1-2; D is undetermined. Germline loops: CDR1 MDHEN, CDR2 SYDVKM. V was pared by 5 bases and J by 8 bases, with 18 bases between. CDR3 length: 14 amino acids.

The rearrangement uses TRBV28 and TRBJ2-5; D tentatively reads TRBD1 or TRBD2 (5 bases each). Germline V CDR1 and CDR2: MDHEN, SYDVKM. This CDR3 region has 15 residues. V lost 8 bases and J lost 2, with 18 bases in between. The chain's CDR3 is CASLPGPANQETQYF. CDR3 DNA sequence: TGTGCCAGCCTCCCGGGACCGGCCAATCAAGAGACCCAGTACTTC.

This clonotype showed up just a few times. The rearrangement joins TRBV4-3 to TRBJ2-7, with TRBD2 matching 10 bases. Germline CDR1 reads LGHNA; CDR2 reads YSLEER. This CDR3 has 17 amino acids. Losses at the gene ends were 0 bases for V and 4 bases for J; bases not matched to a gene: 9. The CDR3 region is CASSQERASGSLYEQYF. In DNA, the CDR3 is TGCGCCAGCAGCCAAGAGAGGGCTAGCGGGAGTTTATACGAGCAGTACTTC.

The chain combines TRBV28 with TRBJ2-5; no definite D call. The closer fit of TRBJ2-7 to the DNA end suggests the J call may be wrong. The CDR3 sequence is 13 residues long. Germline V gene lookup returns CDR1 MDHEN and CDR2 SYDVKM. CDR3 sequence reads: CASSLWVGSEQYF. The CDR3 bases are TGTGCCAGCAGTTTATGGGTGGGGTCCGAGCAGTACTTC.